Listed below are T cell receptor beta chains from one sample, sequenced in a study of blood T cell repertoires in COVID-19. Only in-frame clones appear in the TCRdb table, and some are missing; sequencing was by immunoSEQ multiplex PCR. This sample has 140,000 to 150,000 clones, with more than 60% found just once. Sequenced input: peripheral blood. The receptors shown here come from a man aged 45-65 years with acute or convalescent COVID-19. CDR3s include the opening cysteine and the closing phenylalanine or tryptophan.

cdr3_aa: CASSHLGLANYGYTF; v_call: TRBV3-1/TRBV3-2; j_call: TRBJ1-2
cdr3_aa: CASSPPPGDQPQHF; v_call: TRBV9; j_call: TRBJ1-5
cdr3_aa: CASSLIRGGGNSPLHF; v_call: TRBV14; j_call: TRBJ1-6
cdr3_aa: CASSPGTGANQPQHF; v_call: TRBV6-5; j_call: TRBJ1-5
cdr3_aa: CASSFGVSGNTIYF; v_call: TRBV5-6; j_call: TRBJ1-3
cdr3_aa: CASSDGRTSYNEQFF; v_call: TRBV10-1; j_call: TRBJ2-1
cdr3_aa: CASSLGSDPRGTQYF; v_call: TRBV5-4; j_call: TRBJ2-5
cdr3_aa: CASSVATGASGDQETQYF; v_call: TRBV9; j_call: TRBJ2-5
cdr3_aa: CASSVGQNTEAFF; v_call: TRBV5-6; j_call: TRBJ1-1
cdr3_aa: CASSLEGGGYNEQFF; v_call: TRBV11-3; j_call: TRBJ2-1
cdr3_aa: CASSLPGGDTGELFF; v_call: TRBV5-1; j_call: TRBJ2-2
cdr3_aa: CASSEEGTGRQPQHF; v_call: TRBV2; j_call: TRBJ1-5
cdr3_aa: CASNSGGEETQYF; v_call: TRBV5-1; j_call: TRBJ2-5
cdr3_aa: CASREQGAGNSPLHF; v_call: TRBV11-2; j_call: TRBJ1-6
cdr3_aa: CASSWATLNTEAFF; v_call: TRBV3-1/TRBV3-2; j_call: TRBJ1-1
cdr3_aa: CASSPTSGGQETQYF; v_call: TRBV7-2; j_call: TRBJ2-5
cdr3_aa: CASSQDGRPFNYGYTF; v_call: TRBV4-1; j_call: TRBJ1-2
cdr3_aa: CATSDPTANTGELFF; v_call: TRBV24-1; j_call: TRBJ2-2
cdr3_aa: CASSDWPGTEQHF; v_call: TRBV6-4; j_call: TRBJ1-5
cdr3_aa: CASRSAGGAGWNTEAFF; v_call: TRBV5-4; j_call: TRBJ1-1
cdr3_aa: CASSQSPGTGYEKLFF; v_call: TRBV4-1; j_call: TRBJ1-4
cdr3_aa: CASSAMGGLGEKLFF; v_call: TRBV2; j_call: TRBJ1-4
cdr3_aa: CASSPNLDYGYTF; v_call: TRBV4-1; j_call: TRBJ1-2
cdr3_aa: CASSQVGTNTDTQYF; v_call: TRBV4-2; j_call: TRBJ2-3
cdr3_aa: CASGLASQGSETQYF; v_call: TRBV12-5; j_call: TRBJ2-5
cdr3_aa: CASSFRLAGGQGQQETQYF; v_call: TRBV5-6; j_call: TRBJ2-5
cdr3_aa: CASSQGTGIGSPLHF; v_call: TRBV3-1/TRBV3-2; j_call: TRBJ1-6
cdr3_aa: CAGLTGGGFAHEQYF; v_call: TRBV10-1; j_call: TRBJ2-7
cdr3_aa: CASSLDGTGGQPQHF; v_call: TRBV11-2; j_call: TRBJ1-5
cdr3_aa: CASRRTGRLYSPLHF; v_call: TRBV27; j_call: TRBJ1-6
cdr3_aa: CASSTANSPLHF; v_call: TRBV28; j_call: TRBJ1-6
cdr3_aa: CASSSLPGQGNYGYTF; v_call: TRBV27; j_call: TRBJ1-2
cdr3_aa: CASSQPTGGSEAFF; v_call: TRBV3-1/TRBV3-2; j_call: TRBJ1-1
cdr3_aa: CASSTGGPVGTEAFF; v_call: TRBV10-2; j_call: TRBJ1-1
cdr3_aa: CAWSVGRGRSYGYTF; v_call: TRBV30; j_call: TRBJ1-2
cdr3_aa: CASSVGLGGNTIYF; v_call: TRBV5-1; j_call: TRBJ1-3
cdr3_aa: CASSLEGTTNTEAFF; v_call: TRBV5-1; j_call: TRBJ1-1
cdr3_aa: CASSDSSGGAHNEQFF; v_call: TRBV2; j_call: TRBJ2-1
cdr3_aa: CASSATDYGYTF; v_call: TRBV9; j_call: TRBJ1-2
cdr3_aa: CASSSWTAMNTEAFF; v_call: TRBV5-5; j_call: TRBJ1-1
cdr3_aa: CASSQDSYTFQETQYF; v_call: TRBV14; j_call: TRBJ2-5
cdr3_aa: CASSYDRGNTEAFF; v_call: TRBV6-5; j_call: TRBJ1-1
cdr3_aa: CASSSTPGQFNSPLHF; v_call: TRBV4-1; j_call: TRBJ1-6
cdr3_aa: CASSIIADSYNEQFF; v_call: TRBV28; j_call: TRBJ2-1
cdr3_aa: CASSKVPGTGGNYGYTF; v_call: TRBV21-1; j_call: TRBJ1-2
cdr3_aa: CATSDLGRVCYGYTF; v_call: TRBV24-1; j_call: TRBJ1-2
cdr3_aa: CASSIRQGEAKNIQYF; v_call: TRBV18; j_call: TRBJ2-4
cdr3_aa: CASQLMGTGNTEAFF; v_call: TRBV6-5; j_call: TRBJ1-1
cdr3_aa: CASSLGGPRSSGNTIYF; v_call: TRBV21-1; j_call: TRBJ1-3